Shown below are 23 T cell receptor beta chains from a single sample sequenced in a study of blood T cell repertoires in COVID-19. Data came from immunoSEQ multiplex PCR; TCRdb stores just in-frame clones and leaves some out. The sample lists 150,000 to 200,000 clones, around 85% occurring once. Sequenced sample: peripheral blood. These receptor sequences come from a human donor in a cohort sampled during active COVID-19.

This clone was counted a few times. Other nucleotide sequences from this sample produce the same CDR3. The rearrangement joins TRBV7-3 to TRBJ2-3, with D possibly being TRBD2 (6 bases). Trimming stripped 5 bases from V and 0 bases from J, with 12 bases between. Germline V gene lookup returns CDR1 SGHTA and CDR2 FQGTGA. The CDR3 spans 15 residues. CDR3 loop: CASSQAGGSTDTQYF. The CDR3 nucleotides are TGTGCCAGCAGCCAAGCCGGGGGTAGCACAGATACGCAGTATTTT.

In its sample, this clone was seen once. The CDR3: CASSPYGRGALTYEQYF. The CDR3 DNA sequence: TGTGCCAGCAGTCCATATGGGCGGGGGGCCCTTACCTACGAGCAGTACTTC. The rearrangement links TRBV27 to TRBJ2-7; TRBD2 matches at 8 bases. Unmatched junction bases numbered 14, after V lost 5 bases and J lost 2 bases. Germline V lookup: CDR1 MNHEY, CDR2 SMNVEV (reference sequence). The CDR3 has 17 amino acids.

This chain uses TRBV30 with TRBJ2-1; 10 bases align to TRBD2. The CDR3 is 14 residues long. Germline loops: CDR1 GTSNPN, CDR2 SVGIG (reference sequence). Trimming cost V 2 bases and J 8 bases; bases outside gene matches: 6. The CDR3 spells CAWSRGLASDEQFF. The DNA of the CDR3 is TGTGCCTGGAGTCGGGGACTAGCGTCCGATGAGCAGTTCTTC.

This CDR3 is CAWSFGGVTDTQYF. CDR3 in DNA: TGTGCCTGGAGCTTCGGGGGAGTGACAGATACGCAGTATTTT. The chain uses TRBV30 and TRBJ2-3; a weak D match, TRBD2 (6 bases). Per germline, CDR1 GTSNPN and CDR2 SVGIG (reference sequence). The CDR3 spans 14 residues. The V and J ends lost 3 bases and 3 bases respectively, with 13 bases between them.

This clone has just a few counts. The chain joins TRBV20-1 to TRBJ2-7; maybe TRBD1 (6 bases). The germline V gene has CDR1 DFQATT and CDR2 SNEGSKA (reference sequence). The CDR3 loop spans 10 amino acids. Trimming pared 1 base from V and 9 bases from J, leaving 7 bases between. CDR3 in amino acids: CSARGTVQYF. CDR3 nucleotide sequence: TGCAGTGCTAGAGGGACAGTGCAGTACTTC.

The count of this clone is one. The genes are TRBV2 and TRBJ2-3; D unclear. The CDR3 has 12 amino acids. Germline CDR1 SNHLY, CDR2 FYNNEI. V dropped 2 bases and J dropped 7 bases, with 7 bases sitting between them. CDR3: CASSERQYTQYF. The CDR3 DNA reads TGTGCCAGCAGTGAAAGACAATATACGCAGTATTTT.

DNA of the CDR3: TGTGCCAGCAGTGAAGGAAGTACGGGGGAGCAGTACTTC. Encoded protein: CASSEGSTGEQYF. The chain joins TRBV6-1 to TRBJ2-7, with a weak D call TRBD2 (5 bases). This CDR3 comprises 13 residues. The ends were cut back, 1 base at V and 7 bases at J, with 11 bases in the middle. Germline-derived CDR1 and CDR2 are MNHNS and SASEGT.

This chain links TRBV6-2 or TRBV6-3 with TRBJ2-7; D possibly corresponds to TRBD1 (6 bases). Germline assignment: CDR1 MNHEY and CDR2 SVGEGT. V dropped 4 bases and J dropped 6 bases, with 13 bases sitting between them. This CDR3 contains 13 residues. The CDR3 sequence is CASSLAQGFEQYF. The CDR3 coding sequence is TGTGCCAGCAGTTTGGCTCAGGGGTTCGAGCAGTACTTC.

The chain joins TRBV2 to TRBJ2-5, with 12 bases fitting TRBD2. The J segment lost 5 bases and the V segment lost 5 bases, leaving 9 bases of the junction unmatched. CDR1 SNHLY and CDR2 FYNNEI come from the germline V gene. The CDR3 has 16 amino acids. The CDR3 nucleotides read TGTGCCAGCAGTACTACCCGACTAGCGGGGGAGGAGACCCAGTACTTC. This codes for CASSTTRLAGEETQYF.

The V gene is TRBV6-5, the J gene TRBJ2-3; TRBD2 aligns across 7 bases. The length of the CDR3 is 14 residues. Germline CDR1 is MNHEY and CDR2 is SVGAGI. V shed 6 bases, J shed 6 bases, and the junction held 9 bases outside the gene matches. The CDR3 here is CASRERGPMDTQYF. The CDR3 coding sequence is TGTGCCAGCAGGGAGCGGGGACCTATGGATACGCAGTATTTT.

In its sample, this clone is medium-sized. The V and J genes are TRBV9 and TRBJ1-1; TRBD1 matches at 7 bases. CDR1 SGDLS and CDR2 YYNGEE come from the germline V gene. V shed 4 bases and J 6 bases; nucleotides not matched to a gene: 9. The CDR3 has 14 residues. This chain's CDR3 is CASSPETGSAEAFF. The CDR3 DNA reads TGTGCCAGCAGCCCCGAGACAGGGTCGGCTGAAGCTTTCTTT.

This chain joins TRBV20-1 and TRBJ2-7; 14 positions agree with TRBD2. V lost 3 bases and J lost 0; bases outside the gene matches: 19. Germline lookup yields CDR1 DFQATT and CDR2 SNEGSKA (reference sequence). This CDR3 has 21 amino acids. The CDR3 loop reads CSASTLVTGTSGSGGSYEQYF. The CDR3 region has the DNA TGCAGTGCTAGTACCCTTGTAACCGGGACTAGCGGGAGTGGGGGCTCCTACGAGCAGTACTTC.

This rearrangement joins TRBV11-3 to TRBJ2-7; 12 nucleotides agree with TRBD2. This CDR3 has 14 amino acids. The V and J ends lost 5 bases and 5 bases, in that order; junction bases with no gene match: 4. The germline CDR1 and CDR2 sequences are SGHNT and YENEEA. The CDR3 sequence: CASSPTSGSHEQYF. The DNA for the CDR3 is TGTGCCAGCAGCCCGACTAGCGGGAGTCACGAGCAGTACTTC.

J is TRBJ2-3 and V is TRBV3-1 (or the pseudogene TRBV3-2), with D perhaps matching TRBD2 (6 bases). Looked up from germline, CDR1 is LGHDT and CDR2 is YNNKEL (reference sequence). Trimming shortened V by 4 bases and J by 4 bases, and 9 bases separated the two germline ends. The CDR3 is 13 residues long. The CDR3 sequence: CASSPGGPDTQYF. Here the CDR3 DNA reads TGTGCCAGCAGCCCCGGGGGACCAGATACGCAGTATTTT.

The chain has TRBV9 and TRBJ1-3; D not resolved. The CDR3 contains 16 residues. Trimming left V 4 bases short and J 2 bases short, with 16 bases between. Germline lookup yields CDR1 SGDLS and CDR2 YYNGEE. In DNA form, the CDR3 reads TGTGCCAGCAGCTCGAACGGGGAAACGACTGGAAACACCATATATTTT. This sequence encodes CASSSNGETTGNTIYF.

This chain connects TRBV6-5 to TRBJ2-7; D perhaps matches TRBD1 (6 bases). This CDR3 spans 12 amino acids. Germline CDR1 and CDR2: MNHEY and SVGAGI. V was clipped by 5 bases and J by 8 bases, with 13 bases between them. CDR3 nucleotide sequence: TGTGCCAGCAGTCCGGACAGTCTAAAGCAGTACTTC. It specifies CASSPDSLKQYF.

The V call is TRBV6-5, the J call TRBJ2-7, with D possibly TRBD2 on 6 matching bases. This CDR3 has 13 residues. CDR1 and CDR2 (germline): MNHEY, SVGAGI. The CDR3 loop is CATSPEGRYEQYF. DNA of the CDR3: TGTGCGACCTCCCCGGAGGGTAGATACGAGCAGTACTTC.

The sample holds a few counts of this clone. CDR3 sequence: CASYKTGTGNTIYF. The CDR3 DNA reads as TGTGCCAGCTACAAGACAGGGACTGGAAACACCATATATTTT. The J gene is TRBJ1-3, the V gene TRBV5-4; 7 bases map to TRBD1. After removal of 7 bases from V and 2 bases from J, the junction contained 6 bases not matched to a gene. The length of the CDR3 is 14 residues. CDR1 is SGHNT and CDR2 is YYREEE in the germline V gene (reference sequence).

The gene calls are TRBV20-1 and TRBJ2-3, with 7 bases fitting TRBD2. V lost 3 bases, J lost 6 bases, and 18 bases stayed unmatched. Germline V lookup: CDR1 DFQATT, CDR2 SNEGSKA (reference sequence). CDR3 length: 17 amino acids. As DNA, the CDR3 is TGCAGTGCTAGTCTCCTCCTAGCAGCGGGGAGGCTGGATACGCAGTATTTT. This encodes CSASLLLAAGRLDTQYF.

The rearrangement uses TRBV9 and TRBJ1-2; D is undetermined. V lost 4 bases to trimming and J lost 2 bases, with 15 bases between them. Germline values: CDR1 SGDLS, CDR2 YYNGEE. This CDR3 has 15 residues. The DNA of the CDR3 is TGTGCCAGCAGCTCCCCTCTGGGCAGAAACTATGGCTACACCTTC. Its translation: CASSSPLGRNYGYTF.

The J gene is TRBJ1-5, the V gene TRBV28, with D unresolved. V lost 7 bases to trimming and J lost 6 bases, with 13 bases between them. In germline, CDR1 is MDHEN, CDR2 SYDVKM. CDR3 length: 13 amino acids. DNA for the CDR3: TGTGCCAGCATTGGGCGTTCCGTTCAGCCCCAGCATTTT. As protein: CASIGRSVQPQHF.

This clone has a count of ten or more. The V call is TRBV28, the J call TRBJ1-2; D is unresolved. The V end lost 6 bases, the J end lost 8 bases, and 13 bases lay between the germline ends. Germline-derived CDR1 and CDR2 are MDHEN and SYDVKM. This CDR3 has 12 amino acids. The CDR3 nucleotides are TGTGCCAGCAGGATGACGAAGCGGGGCTACACCTTC. Amino acids: CASRMTKRGYTF.

The chain is built from TRBV9 and TRBJ2-1; maybe TRBD1 (6 bases). This CDR3 has 15 residues. V gave up 2 bases and J gave up 2 bases, with 11 bases separating them. Germline CDR1 reads SGDLS; CDR2 reads YYNGEE. The CDR3 bases are TGTGCCAGCAGCGTGGGGACAAGGACCTACAATGAGCAGTTCTTC. Translated, it gives CASSVGTRTYNEQFF.